This TCR beta chain originates from a study of cytomegalovirus exposure and HLA in healthy donors. The overall study: Unique TCRs from HLA-typed donors, 65 million to 85 million of them, were held in an early data release. General study results and limits: The authors later linked a missense DCLRE1C variant to TCR beta V- and J-gene trimming. Confirmation in vitro established that a few CMV-associated chains were specific for CMV antigens.

The CDR3 extends over 15 amino acids. Trimming removed 1 base from V and 4 bases from J, with 13 bases in between. Germline V gene sequence: CDR1 GTSNPN, CDR2 SVGIG (reference sequence). The study sampled nominally healthy donors, though unrecorded immune exposures were likely. It was with 60 Vbeta and 13 Jbeta primers that the PCR ran. The repertoire was sequenced with immunoSEQ multiplex PCR; TCRdb's copy has only in-frame clones and lacks some. The table has under 200,000 clones, around four fifths seen once; the top ten hold about 3.1%. The sample holds a few counts of this clone. Its antigen is unknown.

The sequence was obtained from a female donor in good health and CMV-seronegative. The chain combines TRBV30 with TRBJ1-4; D might be TRBD1 (5 bases). The sequenced material came from PBMCs. The CDR3 DNA reads as TGTGCCTGGAGTGCGAGTTGGACAAGTAATGAAAAACTGTTTTTT. This sequence encodes CAWSASWTSNEKLFF.